Sequencing of this TCR beta chain was carried out in a study of blood T cells in healthy people across ages. Each sample used at least 7 million PBMCs. A second about 6 to 11 cycle PCR used barcoded and J-beta primers. Per-sample output comprised a minimum of 2.5 million paired-end reads containing CDR3. TCRdb processed the 5' RACE reads anew with MiXCR; each CDR3 protein has one entry. The table shows over 450,000 distinct CDR3 sequences, with less than 25% occurring only once. Per germline, CDR1 MGHRA and CDR2 YSYEKL. J gave up 5 bases and V 4 bases, and 8 bases lay outside the gene matches. The CDR3 is 16 residues long. This clonotype was observed a handful of times. The sample also formed part of further work on T cells of mothers and their children.

The chain joins TRBV4-1 to TRBJ2-1; 10 bases are shared with TRBD2. The sequenced sample was blood. The source is a boy between 10 and 17 years old in good health. CDR3 protein: CASSRKAGGPHNEQFF. Written as DNA, the CDR3 is TGCGCCAGCAGCCGAAAAGCGGGAGGGCCCCACAATGAGCAGTTCTTC.